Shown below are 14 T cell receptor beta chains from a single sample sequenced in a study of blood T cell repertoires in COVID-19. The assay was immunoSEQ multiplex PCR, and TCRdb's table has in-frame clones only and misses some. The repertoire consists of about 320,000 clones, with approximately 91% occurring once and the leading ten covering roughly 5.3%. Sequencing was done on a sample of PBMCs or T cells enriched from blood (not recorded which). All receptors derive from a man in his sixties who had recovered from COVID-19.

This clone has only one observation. CDR3 sequence: CASSIMGRLETQYF. The CDR3 DNA follows: TGTGCCAGTAGTATAATGGGCAGGTTAGAGACCCAGTACTTC. V usage is TRBV19 and J usage is TRBJ2-5; D gene uncertain. The V end lost 2 bases, the J end lost 4 bases, and 11 bases lay between the germline ends. CDR1 is LNHDA and CDR2 is SQIVND in the germline V gene (reference sequence). The CDR3 consists of 14 residues.

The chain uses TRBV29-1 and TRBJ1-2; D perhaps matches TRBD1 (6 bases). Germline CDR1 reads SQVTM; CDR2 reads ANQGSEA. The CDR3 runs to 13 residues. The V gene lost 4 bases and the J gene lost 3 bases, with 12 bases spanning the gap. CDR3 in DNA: TGCAGCGTTGGACGACAGGTCGACTATGGCTACACCTTC. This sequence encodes CSVGRQVDYGYTF.

CDR3 sequence (DNA): TGTGCCAGCAGCTTACTCTCGGGGACCTACGAGCAGTACTTC. Translating gives CASSLLSGTYEQYF. The chain recombines TRBV7-2 with TRBJ2-7, with TRBD2 as a possible D gene (5 bases). Trimming removed 2 bases at V and 2 bases at J, with 10 bases between. From germline, CDR1 is SGHTA and CDR2 FQGNSA. The length of the CDR3 is 14 residues. The full variable domain, its missing parts supplied by reference TRBV7-2 and TRBJ2-7, is GAGVSQSPSNKVTEKGKDVELRCDPISGHTALYWYRQSLGQGLEFLIYFQGNSAPDKSGLPSDRFSAERTGGSVSTLTIQRTQQEDSAVYLCASSLLSGTYEQYFGPGTRLTVT.

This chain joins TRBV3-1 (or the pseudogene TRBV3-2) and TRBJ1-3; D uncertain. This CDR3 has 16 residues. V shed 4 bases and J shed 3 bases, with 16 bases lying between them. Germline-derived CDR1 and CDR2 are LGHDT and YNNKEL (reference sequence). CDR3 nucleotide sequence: TGTGCCAGCAGCCCGCCCGGGGTATCGGGTGGAAACACCATATATTTT. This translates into CASSPPGVSGGNTIYF.

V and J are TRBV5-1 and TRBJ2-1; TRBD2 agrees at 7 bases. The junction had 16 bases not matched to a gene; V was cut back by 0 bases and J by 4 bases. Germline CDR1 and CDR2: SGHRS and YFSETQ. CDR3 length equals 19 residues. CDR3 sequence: CASSLALVAGTQLYNEQFF. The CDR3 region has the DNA TGCGCCAGCAGCTTGGCCTTGGTAGCGGGTACCCAACTTTACAATGAGCAGTTCTTC.

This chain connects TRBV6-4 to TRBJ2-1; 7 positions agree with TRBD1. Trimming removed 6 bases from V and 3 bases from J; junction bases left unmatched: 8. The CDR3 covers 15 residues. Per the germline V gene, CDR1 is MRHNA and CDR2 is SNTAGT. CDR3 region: CASSFGQADYNEQFF. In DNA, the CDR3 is TGTGCCAGCAGCTTTGGACAGGCTGACTACAATGAGCAGTTCTTC.

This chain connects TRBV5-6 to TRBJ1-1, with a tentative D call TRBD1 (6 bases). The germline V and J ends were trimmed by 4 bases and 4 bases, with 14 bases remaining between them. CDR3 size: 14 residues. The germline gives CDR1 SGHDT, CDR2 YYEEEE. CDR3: CASSPLGTRTEAFF. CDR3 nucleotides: TGTGCCAGCAGCCCACTTGGGACACGCACTGAAGCTTTCTTT.

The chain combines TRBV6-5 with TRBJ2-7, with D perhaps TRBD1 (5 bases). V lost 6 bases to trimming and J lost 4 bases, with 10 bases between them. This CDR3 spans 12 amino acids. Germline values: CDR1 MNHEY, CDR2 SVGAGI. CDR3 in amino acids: CASRDTHYEQYF. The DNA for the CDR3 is TGTGCCAGCAGGGACACCCATTACGAGCAGTACTTC.

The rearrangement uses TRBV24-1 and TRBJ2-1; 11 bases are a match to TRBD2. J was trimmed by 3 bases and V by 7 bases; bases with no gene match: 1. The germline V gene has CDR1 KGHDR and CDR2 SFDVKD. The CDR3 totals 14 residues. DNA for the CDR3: TGTGCCACCAGGGGGACTAGCGGCTACAATGAGCAGTTCTTC. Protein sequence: CATRGTSGYNEQFF.

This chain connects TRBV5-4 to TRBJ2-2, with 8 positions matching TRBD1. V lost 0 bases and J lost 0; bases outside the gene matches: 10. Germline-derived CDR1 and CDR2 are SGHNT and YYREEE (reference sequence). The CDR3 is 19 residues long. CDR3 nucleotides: TGTGCCAGCAGCTTGGGGGTGGGGACAGGTAATTCGAACACCGGGGAGCTGTTTTTT. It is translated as CASSLGVGTGNSNTGELFF.

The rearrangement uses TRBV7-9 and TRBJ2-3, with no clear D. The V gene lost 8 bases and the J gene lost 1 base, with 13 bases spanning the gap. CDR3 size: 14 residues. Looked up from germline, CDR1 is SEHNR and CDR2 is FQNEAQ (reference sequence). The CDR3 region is CASGFGSGTDTQYF. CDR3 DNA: TGTGCCAGCGGTTTTGGCTCAGGCACAGATACGCAGTATTTT.

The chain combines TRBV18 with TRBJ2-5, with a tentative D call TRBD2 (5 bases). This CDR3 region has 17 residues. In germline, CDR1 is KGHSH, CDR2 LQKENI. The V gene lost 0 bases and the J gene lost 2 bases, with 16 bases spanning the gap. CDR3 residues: CASSPPSPGKRQETQYF. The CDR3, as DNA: TGTGCCAGCTCACCACCGTCGCCGGGGAAAAGACAAGAGACCCAGTACTTC.

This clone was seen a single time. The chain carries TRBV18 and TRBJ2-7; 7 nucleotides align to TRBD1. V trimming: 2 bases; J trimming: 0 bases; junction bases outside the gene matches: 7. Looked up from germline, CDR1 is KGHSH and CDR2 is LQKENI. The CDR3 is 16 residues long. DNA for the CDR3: TGTGCCAGCTCACCAGGACCGGGACAGCGCTCCTACGAGCAGTACTTC. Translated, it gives CASSPGPGQRSYEQYF.

The CDR3 region has the DNA TGCGCCAGCAGCGGGAGACTAGCGGGAGTTGGTGAGCAGTTCTTC. It encodes CASSGRLAGVGEQFF. The chain has TRBV5-1 and TRBJ2-1; 12 bases line up with TRBD2. Germline assignment: CDR1 SGHRS and CDR2 YFSETQ. V lost 4 bases, J lost 9 bases, and 8 bases stayed unmatched. The length of the CDR3 is 15 residues.